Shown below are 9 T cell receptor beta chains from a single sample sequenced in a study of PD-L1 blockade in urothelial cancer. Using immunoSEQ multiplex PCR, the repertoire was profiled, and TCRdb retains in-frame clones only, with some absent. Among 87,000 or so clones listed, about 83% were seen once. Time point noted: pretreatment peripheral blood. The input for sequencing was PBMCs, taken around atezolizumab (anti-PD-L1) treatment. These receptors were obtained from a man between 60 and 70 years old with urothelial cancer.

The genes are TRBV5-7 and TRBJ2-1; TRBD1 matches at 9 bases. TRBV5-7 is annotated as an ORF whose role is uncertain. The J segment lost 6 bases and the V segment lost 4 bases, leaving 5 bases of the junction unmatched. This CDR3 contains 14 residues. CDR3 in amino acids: CASSRDRECNEQFF. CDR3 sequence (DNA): TGTGCCAGCAGCCGGGACAGGGAGTGCAATGAGCAGTTCTTC.

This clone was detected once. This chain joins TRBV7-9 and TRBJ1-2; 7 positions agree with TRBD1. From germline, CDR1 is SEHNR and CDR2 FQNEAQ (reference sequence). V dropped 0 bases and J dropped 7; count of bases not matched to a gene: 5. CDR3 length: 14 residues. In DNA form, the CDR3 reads TGTGCCAGCAGCTTAGCAGGAGGGGGCTTTGGCTACACCTTC. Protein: CASSLAGGGFGYTF.

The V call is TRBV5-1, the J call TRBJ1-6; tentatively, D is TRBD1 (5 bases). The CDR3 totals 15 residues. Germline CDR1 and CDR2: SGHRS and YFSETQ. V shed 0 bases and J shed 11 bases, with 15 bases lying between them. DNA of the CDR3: TGCGCCAGCAGCTTGGAACAGGCCCCTTGGGCACCCCTCCACTTT. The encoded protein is CASSLEQAPWAPLHF.

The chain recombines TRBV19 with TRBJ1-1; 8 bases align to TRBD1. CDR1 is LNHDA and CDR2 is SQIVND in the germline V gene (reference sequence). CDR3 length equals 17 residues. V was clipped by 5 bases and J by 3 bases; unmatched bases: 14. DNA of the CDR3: TGTGCCAGTAGTGGGCGACAGGGGCGCCCGACGGACACTGAAGCTTTCTTT. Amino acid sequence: CASSGRQGRPTDTEAFF. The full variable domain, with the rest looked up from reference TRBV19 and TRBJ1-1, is DGGITQSPKYLFRKEGQNVTLSCEQNLNHDAMYWYRQDPGQGLRLIYYSQIVNDFQKGDIAEGYSVSREKKESFPLTVTSAQKNPTAFYLCASSGRQGRPTDTEAFFGQGTRLTVV.

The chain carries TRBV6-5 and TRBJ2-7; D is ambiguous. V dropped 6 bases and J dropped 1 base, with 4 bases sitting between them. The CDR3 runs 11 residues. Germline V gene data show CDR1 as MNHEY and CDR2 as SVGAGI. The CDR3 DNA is TGTGCCAGCAGCCAGTCCTACGAGCAGTACTTC. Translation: CASSQSYEQYF.

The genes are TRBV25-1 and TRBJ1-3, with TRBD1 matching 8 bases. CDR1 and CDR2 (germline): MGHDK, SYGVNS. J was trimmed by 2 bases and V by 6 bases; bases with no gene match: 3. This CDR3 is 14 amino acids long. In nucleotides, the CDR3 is TGTGCCAGCAGAGAACAGGGGGCTGGAAACACCATATATTTT. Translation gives CASREQGAGNTIYF.

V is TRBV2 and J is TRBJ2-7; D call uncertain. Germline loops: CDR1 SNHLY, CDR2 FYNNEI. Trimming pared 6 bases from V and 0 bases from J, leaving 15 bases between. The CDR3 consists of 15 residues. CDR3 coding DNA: TGTGCCAGCAGCGCCTTATTTAGGAGCTCCTACGAGCAGTACTTC. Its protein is CASSALFRSSYEQYF.

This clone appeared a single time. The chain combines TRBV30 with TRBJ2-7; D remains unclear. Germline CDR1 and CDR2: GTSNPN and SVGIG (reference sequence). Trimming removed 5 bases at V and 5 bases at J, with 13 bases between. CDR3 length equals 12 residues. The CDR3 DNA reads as TGTGCCTGGGATGGTAGGAGCAACGAGCAGTACTTC. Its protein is CAWDGRSNEQYF.

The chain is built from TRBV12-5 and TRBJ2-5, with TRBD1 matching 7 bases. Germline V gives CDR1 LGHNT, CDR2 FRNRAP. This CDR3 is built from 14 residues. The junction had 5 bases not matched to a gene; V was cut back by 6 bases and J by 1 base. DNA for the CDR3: TGTGCTAGTGGCCCCGGGACAGCCCAAGAGACCCAGTACTTC. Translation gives CASGPGTAQETQYF.